Following are 7 T cell receptor beta chains from one sample sequenced in a study of blood T cell repertoires in COVID-19. TCRdb's table, derived via immunoSEQ multiplex PCR, lists solely in-frame clones and lacks some. The table includes 110,000 to 150,000 clones, more than 85% detected once. Sample: peripheral blood. Receptor source: a human donor in a cohort sampled during active COVID-19.

The chain uses TRBV5-1 and TRBJ2-7, with TRBD1 matching over 10 bases. V lost 4 bases, J lost 3 bases, and 7 bases stayed unmatched. This CDR3 has 15 amino acids. The germline V gene encodes CDR1 SGHRS and CDR2 YFSETQ. The CDR3: CASSPGTGVYYEQYF. The CDR3 coding sequence is TGCGCCAGCAGCCCAGGGACAGGGGTCTACTACGAGCAGTACTTC.

This clone has only one observation. The chain joins TRBV6-4 to TRBJ2-7, with unresolved D. The CDR3 loop spans 16 amino acids. The V gene's germline CDR1 is MRHNA and CDR2 SNTAGT. V lost 0 bases to trimming and J lost 2 bases, with 14 bases between them. The CDR3 protein is CASSDSIPRSPYEQYF. Written as DNA, the CDR3 is TGTGCCAGCAGTGACTCGATCCCTAGATCTCCCTACGAGCAGTACTTC.

This chain connects TRBV3-1 (or the pseudogene TRBV3-2) to TRBJ1-2; no clear D. Deletions cut 0 bases from V and 4 bases from J, with 6 bases between. Germline assignment: CDR1 LGHDT and CDR2 YNNKEL (reference sequence). The CDR3 is 13 residues long. CDR3 amino acids: CASSQEGSYGYTF. The CDR3, as DNA: TGTGCCAGCAGCCAAGAAGGGAGCTATGGCTACACCTTC.

A single count supports this clone. The chain combines TRBV28 with TRBJ2-7; 8 bases match TRBD1. V lost 11 bases and J lost 3; bases outside the gene matches: 6. The length of the CDR3 is 12 residues. CDR1 MDHEN and CDR2 SYDVKM come from the germline V gene. The CDR3 loop reads CAAAGQGYEQYF. CDR3 bases: TGTGCCGCAGCAGGACAGGGCTACGAGCAGTACTTC.

The V call is TRBV9, the J call TRBJ2-7; maybe TRBD2 (7 bases). The CDR3 has 17 residues. Trimming pared 2 bases from V and 1 base from J, leaving 19 bases between. Germline lookup yields CDR1 SGDLS and CDR2 YYNGEE. The CDR3 reads CASSVGLRGRGSYEQYF. The CDR3 nucleotides are TGTGCCAGCAGCGTGGGGCTAAGAGGGAGGGGGTCCTACGAGCAGTACTTC.

The J gene is TRBJ1-2, the V gene TRBV4-2, with a tentative D call TRBD1 (6 bases). The germline V and J ends were trimmed by 3 bases and 3 bases, with 17 bases remaining between them. Germline CDR1 LGHNA, CDR2 YNFKEQ. CDR3 length: 16 amino acids. Here the CDR3 reads CASSHGEGGVDYGYTF. The CDR3, as DNA: TGTGCCAGCAGCCATGGGGAGGGGGGCGTCGACTATGGCTACACCTTC.

The genes are TRBV7-2 and TRBJ2-7; 7 positions agree with TRBD1. The CDR3 runs to 14 residues. V trimming: 0 bases; J trimming: 5 bases; junction bases outside the gene matches: 4. CDR1 SGHTA and CDR2 FQGNSA come from the germline V gene. The CDR3 loop reads CASSLAPGQDEQYF. The CDR3 DNA is TGTGCCAGCAGCTTAGCGCCCGGACAGGACGAGCAGTACTTC.